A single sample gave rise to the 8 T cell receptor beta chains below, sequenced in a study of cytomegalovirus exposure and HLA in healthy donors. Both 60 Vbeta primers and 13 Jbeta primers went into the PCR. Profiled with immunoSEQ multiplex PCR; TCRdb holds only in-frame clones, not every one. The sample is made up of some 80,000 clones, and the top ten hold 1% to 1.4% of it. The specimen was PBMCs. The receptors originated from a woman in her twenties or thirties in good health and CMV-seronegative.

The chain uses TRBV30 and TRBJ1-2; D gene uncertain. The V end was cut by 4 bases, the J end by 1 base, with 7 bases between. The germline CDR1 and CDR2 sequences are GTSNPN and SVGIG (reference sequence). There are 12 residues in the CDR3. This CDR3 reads CAWTPVNYGYTF. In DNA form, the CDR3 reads TGTGCCTGGACCCCCGTTAACTATGGCTACACCTTC.

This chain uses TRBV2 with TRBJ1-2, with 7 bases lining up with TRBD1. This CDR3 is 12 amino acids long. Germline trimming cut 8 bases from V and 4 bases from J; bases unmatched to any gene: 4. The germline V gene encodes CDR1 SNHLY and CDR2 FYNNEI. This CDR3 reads CASGGTAYGYTF. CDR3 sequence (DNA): TGTGCCAGCGGAGGGACAGCCTATGGCTACACCTTC.

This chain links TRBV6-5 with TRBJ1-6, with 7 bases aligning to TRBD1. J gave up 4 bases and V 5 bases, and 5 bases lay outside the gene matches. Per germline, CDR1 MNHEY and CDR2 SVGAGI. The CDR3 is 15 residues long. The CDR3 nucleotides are TGTGCCAGCAGTAAGGACAGGTCTTATAATTCACCCCTCCACTTT. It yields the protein CASSKDRSYNSPLHF.

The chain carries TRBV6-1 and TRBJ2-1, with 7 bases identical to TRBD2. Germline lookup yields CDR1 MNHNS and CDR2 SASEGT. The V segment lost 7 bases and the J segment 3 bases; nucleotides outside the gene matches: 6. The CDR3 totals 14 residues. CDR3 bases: TGTGCCAGCACCCTAGCGGCTGGCTACAATGAGCAGTTCTTC. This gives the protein CASTLAAGYNEQFF.

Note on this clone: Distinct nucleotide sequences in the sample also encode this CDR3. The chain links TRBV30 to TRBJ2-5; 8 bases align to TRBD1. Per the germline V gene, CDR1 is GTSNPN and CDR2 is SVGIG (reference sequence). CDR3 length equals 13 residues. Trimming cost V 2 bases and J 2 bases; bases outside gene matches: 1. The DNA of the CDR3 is TGTGCCTGGAGTACAGGGGGGCAAGAGACCCAGTACTTC. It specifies CAWSTGGQETQYF. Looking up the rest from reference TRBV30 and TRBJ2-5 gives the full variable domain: SQTIHQWPATLVQPVGSPLSLECTVEGTSNPNLYWYRQAAGRGLQLLFYSVGIGQISSEVPQNLSASRPQDRQFILSSKKLLLSDSGFYLCAWSTGGQETQYFGPGTRLLVL.

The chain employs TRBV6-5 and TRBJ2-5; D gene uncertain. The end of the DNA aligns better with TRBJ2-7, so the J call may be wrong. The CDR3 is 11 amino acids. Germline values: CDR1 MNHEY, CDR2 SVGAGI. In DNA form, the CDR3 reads TGTGCCAGCAGTTACCTCAACGAGCAGTACTTC. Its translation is CASSYLNEQYF.

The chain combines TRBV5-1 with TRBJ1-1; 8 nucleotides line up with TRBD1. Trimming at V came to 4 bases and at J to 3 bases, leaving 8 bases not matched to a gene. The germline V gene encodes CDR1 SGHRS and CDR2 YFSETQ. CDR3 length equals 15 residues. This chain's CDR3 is CASSLSGQGHTEAFF. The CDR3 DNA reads TGCGCCAGCAGCCTGTCCGGACAGGGTCACACTGAAGCTTTCTTT.

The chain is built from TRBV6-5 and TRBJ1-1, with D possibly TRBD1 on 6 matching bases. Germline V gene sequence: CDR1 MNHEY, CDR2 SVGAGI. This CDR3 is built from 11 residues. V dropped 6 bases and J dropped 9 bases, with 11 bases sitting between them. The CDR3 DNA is TGTGCCAGCAGCGGACAGTACAAAGCTTTCTTT. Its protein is CASSGQYKAFF.